These 22 T cell receptor beta chains came from one sample sequenced in a study of blood T cell repertoires in COVID-19. Clones were sequenced by immunoSEQ multiplex PCR, and TCRdb holds only the in-frame ones, with some missing. The table has approximately 270,000 clones, 85% to 90% seen once. The sequenced sample was PBMCs or T cells enriched from blood (not recorded which). Receptor source: a woman aged 25 to 45 with acute COVID-19.

This chain joins TRBV4-2 and TRBJ1-3, with no clear D. The CDR3 has 14 residues. Trimming removed 1 base at V and 4 bases at J, with 8 bases between. Germline CDR1 LGHNA, CDR2 YNFKEQ. The CDR3, as DNA: TGTGCCAGCAGCCAAGTGGAGTCAGGAAACACCATATATTTT. This translates into CASSQVESGNTIYF.

The chain joins TRBV3-1 (or the pseudogene TRBV3-2) to TRBJ1-2; TRBD1 might be the D (6 bases). Germline-derived CDR1 and CDR2 are LGHDT and YNNKEL (reference sequence). This CDR3 is 14 amino acids long. The germline V and J ends were trimmed by 5 bases and 4 bases, with 14 bases remaining between them. The CDR3 reads CASSWRQVAYGYTF. Here the CDR3 DNA reads TGTGCCAGCAGCTGGCGACAGGTCGCCTATGGCTACACCTTC.

The chain employs TRBV7-9 and TRBJ2-5; D perhaps matches TRBD2 (6 bases). The germline V gene has CDR1 SEHNR and CDR2 FQNEAQ (reference sequence). Trimming took 10 bases from V and 5 from J, leaving 17 bases between them. The CDR3 consists of 13 residues. The CDR3 nucleotides are TGTGCCACTTCGGGGGATATGTTGGAGACCCAGTACTTC. The encoded protein is CATSGDMLETQYF.

V and J are TRBV10-3 and TRBJ1-1, with D possibly matching TRBD1 (6 bases). V shed 10 bases and J shed 1 base, with 16 bases lying between them. This CDR3 has 14 amino acids. Germline CDR1 and CDR2: ENHRY and SYGVKD. CDR3 loop: CATEDGTPNTEAFF. Written as DNA, the CDR3 is TGTGCCACCGAGGATGGGACACCGAACACTGAAGCTTTCTTT.

CDR3 bases: TGTGCCAGCGGACAGACGGGTTCCACCGGGGAGCTGTTTTTT. This sequence encodes CASGQTGSTGELFF. The gene calls are TRBV19 and TRBJ2-2; D might be TRBD1 (6 bases). Germline lookup yields CDR1 LNHDA and CDR2 SQIVND (reference sequence). There are 14 residues in the CDR3. Trimming stripped 9 bases from V and 4 bases from J, with 15 bases between.

The V call is TRBV5-4, the J call TRBJ1-3; D unresolved. From germline, CDR1 is SGHNT and CDR2 YYREEE (reference sequence). V was pared by 0 bases and J by 1 base, with 14 bases between. The CDR3 sequence is 17 residues long. Here the CDR3 reads CASSLEEGRFSGNTIYF. The CDR3 region has the DNA TGTGCCAGCAGCTTGGAGGAGGGAAGGTTTTCTGGAAACACCATATATTTT. Variable domain in full (rest from reference TRBV5-4 and TRBJ1-3): ETGVTQSPTHLIKTRGQQVTLRCSSQSGHNTVSWYQQALGQGPQFIFQYYREEENGRGNFPPRFSGLQFPNYSSELNVNALELDDSALYLCASSLEEGRFSGNTIYFGEGSWLTVV.

The chain uses TRBV2 and TRBJ2-7; the match to TRBD2 covers 8 bases. This CDR3 has 14 residues. The junction had 9 bases not matched to a gene; V was cut back by 4 bases and J by 7 bases. The germline gives CDR1 SNHLY, CDR2 FYNNEI. In DNA, the CDR3 is TGTGCCAGCAGTGGAGGTAGCGGGGCGGGGGAGCAGTACTTC. Its protein is CASSGGSGAGEQYF.

The V call is TRBV5-4, the J call TRBJ2-5, with D perhaps matching TRBD1 (5 bases). Germline V gene lookup returns CDR1 SGHNT and CDR2 YYREEE (reference sequence). CDR3 length equals 13 residues. V was pared by 6 bases and J by 5 bases, with 14 bases between. In DNA, the CDR3 is TGTGCCAGCACCCCAGGGTTTTCCGAGACCCAGTACTTC. Translating it yields CASTPGFSETQYF.

This chain joins TRBV19 and TRBJ2-1; D is undetermined. Germline CDR1 reads LNHDA; CDR2 reads SQIVND (reference sequence). The CDR3 extends over 12 amino acids. With 3 bases removed from V and 5 bases from J, the gap between germline ends came to 5 bases. The CDR3 protein is CASSISDNEQFF. CDR3 DNA: TGTGCCAGTAGTATCTCTGACAATGAGCAGTTCTTC.

This clone was observed once. The chain combines TRBV6-2 or TRBV6-3 with TRBJ2-7; D is perhaps TRBD2 (5 bases). CDR3 size: 13 residues. The V and J ends lost 4 bases and 6 bases respectively, with 13 bases between them. CDR1 MNHEY and CDR2 SVGEGT come from the germline V gene. CDR3 in DNA: TGTGCCAGCAGTTCCTTCCAAGGAGGCGAGCAGTACTTC. Translated: CASSSFQGGEQYF.

In DNA form, the CDR3 reads TGTGCCAGCAGTTCACAGGGGGTACGGGGAAAACTGTTTTTT. Translated, it gives CASSSQGVRGKLFF. The gene calls are TRBV5-5 and TRBJ1-4; 8 nucleotides align to TRBD1. With V trimmed by 5 bases and J by 10 bases, 10 bases remained unmatched. Germline-derived CDR1 and CDR2 are SGHKS and YYEKEE (reference sequence). This CDR3 is built from 14 residues. Filled out from reference TRBV5-5 and TRBJ1-4, the complete variable domain reads DAGVTQSPTHLIKTRGQQVTLRCSPISGHKSVSWYQQVLGQGPQFIFQYYEKEERGRGNFPDRFSARQFPNYSSELNVNALLLGDSALYLCASSSQGVRGKLFFGSGTQLSVL.

The chain employs TRBV11-2 and TRBJ1-4; TRBD1 might be the D (5 bases). Germline CDR1 and CDR2: SGHAT and FQNNGV. The CDR3 extends over 14 amino acids. The V end lost 3 bases, the J end lost 2 bases, and 7 bases lay between the germline ends. CDR3 sequence: CASSFRATNEKLFF. DNA for the CDR3: TGTGCCAGCAGCTTCAGGGCCACTAATGAAAAACTGTTTTTT.

The genes are TRBV3-1 (or the pseudogene TRBV3-2) and TRBJ1-2; TRBD1 matches at 8 bases. The CDR3 spans 15 residues. V was pared by 4 bases and J by 3 bases, with 7 bases of the junction left unmatched. Germline CDR1 LGHDT, CDR2 YNNKEL (reference sequence). The CDR3 DNA is TGTGCCAGCAGCCCACAGCAGGGGGCCCACTATGGCTACACCTTC. Translated, it gives CASSPQQGAHYGYTF.

The CDR3 nucleotides read TGTGCCAGCAGAGATCGGACAGATTACACTGAAGCTTTCTTT. Protein product: CASRDRTDYTEAFF. This chain links TRBV28 with TRBJ1-1; D might be TRBD1 (6 bases). CDR1 is MDHEN, CDR2 SYDVKM, per germline. The CDR3 loop spans 14 amino acids. Trimming cost V 6 bases and J 3 bases, with 14 bases left between them.

The CDR3 nucleotides read TGTGCCAGCAGCTTGGGAACAGCGGGACTTGTTGAGCAGTTCTTC. Its protein product is CASSLGTAGLVEQFF. V usage is TRBV7-9 and J usage is TRBJ2-1; 7 positions match TRBD2. The CDR3 sequence is 15 residues long. With 3 bases clipped from V and 9 bases from J, the junction kept 11 bases outside the gene matches. The germline V gene has CDR1 SEHNR and CDR2 FQNEAQ (reference sequence).

The CDR3 DNA follows: TGTGCCAGCAGCCAAGATGGACCCGGACAGGGACTCCGAGAGCAGTTCTTC. It specifies CASSQDGPGQGLREQFF. The chain employs TRBV14 and TRBJ2-1; 8 bases align to TRBD1. CDR1 is SGHDN and CDR2 is FVKESK in the germline V gene. The CDR3 has 17 amino acids. The trim removed 0 bases at V and 10 bases at J, leaving 14 bases unmatched.

V and J are TRBV19 and TRBJ2-2; D possibly corresponds to TRBD1 (6 bases). The CDR3 length is 13 residues. Trimming shortened V by 4 bases and J by 6 bases, and 9 bases separated the two germline ends. In germline, CDR1 is LNHDA, CDR2 SQIVND (reference sequence). In DNA, the CDR3 is TGTGCCAGTAGTAAACAGGGATCCGGGGAGCTGTTTTTT. Residues: CASSKQGSGELFF.

The chain employs TRBV18 and TRBJ1-5; 10 nucleotides match TRBD1. Germline values: CDR1 KGHSH, CDR2 LQKENI. J gave up 0 bases and V 6 bases, and 5 bases lay outside the gene matches. The CDR3 is 16 residues long. CDR3 region: CASSPGTGDSNQPQHF. For the CDR3, the DNA is TGTGCCAGCTCCCCCGGGACAGGGGATAGCAATCAGCCCCAGCATTTT.

The CDR3 region is CASSQPTGTNEQFF. DNA for the CDR3: TGTGCCAGCAGCCAACCAACAGGGACGAATGAGCAGTTCTTC. This chain joins TRBV7-9 and TRBJ2-1; D perhaps matches TRBD1 (6 bases). The CDR3 totals 14 residues. Germline V CDR1 and CDR2: SEHNR, FQNEAQ (reference sequence). The germline V and J ends were trimmed by 5 bases and 7 bases, with 15 bases remaining between them.

V and J are TRBV7-2 and TRBJ1-2, with D unresolved. V lost 5 bases, J lost 1 base, and 8 bases lay in between. Germline loops: CDR1 SGHTA, CDR2 FQGNSA. This CDR3 has 13 amino acids. The CDR3: CASSANSNYGYTF. The CDR3 region has the DNA TGTGCCAGCAGCGCCAACAGTAACTATGGCTACACCTTC.

The genes are TRBV18 and TRBJ2-7; 7 positions agree with TRBD2. Germline CDR1 and CDR2: KGHSH and LQKENI. The CDR3 has 14 amino acids. Germline trimming cut 4 bases from V and 2 bases from J; bases unmatched to any gene: 5. The CDR3 is CASSLQTSAYEQYF. The CDR3, as DNA: TGTGCCAGCTCACTACAAACTAGCGCCTACGAGCAGTACTTC.

The chain is built from TRBV10-3 and TRBJ1-2; D perhaps matches TRBD1 (6 bases). Trimming removed 7 bases at V and 2 bases at J, with 17 bases between. CDR3 length: 15 residues. Per the germline V gene, CDR1 is ENHRY and CDR2 is SYGVKD. CDR3 DNA sequence: TGTGCCATCACCTCCCCAGACAGGTTGAACTATGGCTACACCTTC. Translation gives CAITSPDRLNYGYTF.